Here is one T cell receptor beta chain with its context. The antigen is not known. This entry is derived from a study of blood T cells in healthy people across ages. The V and J ends lost 8 bases and 0 bases respectively, with 11 bases between them. The CDR3 runs 14 residues. CDR1 is MDHEN, CDR2 SYDVKM, per germline. PCR was performed a second time for 7 to 11 cycles using a sample-barcoded 5' primer and a J-beta primer mix. All cDNA molecules were each tagged by a template-switch adaptor with 12 random nucleotides. CDR3-containing paired-end reads numbered at least 2.5 million in each sample. Via MiXCR, TCRdb re-called the 5' RACE reads, giving one row per CDR3 protein. The table includes 650,000 to 900,000 distinct CDR3 sequences, 55% to 65% detected once. Overall study findings and caveats: TCR beta diversity, measured per million T cells, fell in a roughly linear way with age.

Sequencing was performed on blood. The chain is built from TRBV28 and TRBJ2-1, with D maybe TRBD2 (5 bases). This clonotype was sampled from a man aged 25-45 years in good health. CDR3 sequence reads: CASRSSDSYNEQFF. The CDR3 DNA follows: TGTGCCAGCCGGAGTAGCGACTCCTACAATGAGCAGTTCTTC.